Listed here are 32 T cell receptor beta chains from one sample, sequenced in a study of shared clonotypes between healthy human individuals. Sequencing was performed with immunoSEQ multiplex PCR; in TCRdb, only in-frame clones are kept and a portion is missing. The sample has about 2 million clones; about 95% are singletons. Naive-designated CD8 cells lacked CD45RO, were positively enriched for CCR7, and omitted terminally differentiated effector memory CD45RA+ cells. Sequenced material: naive CD8+ T cells sorted from blood. The receptor source for this set is a young man in good health.

This chain connects TRBV13 to TRBJ2-3; 9 bases fit TRBD2. This CDR3 has 14 amino acids. The junction had 6 bases not matched to a gene; V was cut back by 5 bases and J by 6 bases. CDR1 is PRHDT and CDR2 is FYEKMQ in the germline V gene (reference sequence). The CDR3 sequence: CASSPLAGGDTQYF. Written as DNA, the CDR3 is TGTGCCAGCAGCCCTTTGGCGGGGGGGGATACGCAGTATTTT.

This sequence joins TRBV4-1 and TRBJ1-1; D is unclear. From germline, CDR1 is MGHRA and CDR2 YSYEKL. The CDR3 runs 13 residues. Trimming took 0 bases from V and 9 from J, leaving 11 bases between them. CDR3 sequence reads: CASSQDRLEKAFF. For the CDR3, the DNA is TGCGCCAGCAGCCAAGATCGACTGGAAAAAGCTTTCTTT.

The chain links TRBV7-9 to TRBJ1-1, with D possibly TRBD1 on 5 matching bases. Germline V gene sequence: CDR1 SEHNR, CDR2 FQNEAQ (reference sequence). The CDR3 extends over 14 amino acids. The V end was cut by 6 bases, the J end by 0 bases, with 11 bases between. CDR3 amino acids: CASRHDSLNTEAFF. The CDR3 DNA follows: TGTGCCAGCAGACACGACAGTTTGAACACTGAAGCTTTCTTT. Using reference TRBV7-9 and TRBJ1-1 for the parts outside the CDR3, the full variable domain is DTGVSQNPRHKITKRGQNVTFRCDPISEHNRLYWYRQTLGQGPEFLTYFQNEAQLEKSRLLSDRFSAERPKGSFSTLEIQRTEQGDSAMYLCASRHDSLNTEAFFGQGTRLTVV.

Details on this clone: Mismatch with germline at one junction end may stem from a read error. This chain links TRBV7-7 with TRBJ2-2; possible D gene TRBD1, 6 bases. Germline V lookup: CDR1 SSHAT, CDR2 FNYEAQ (reference sequence). This CDR3 has 15 amino acids. The CDR3 bases are TGTGCTAGCAGCTCCAGGGGTACGAACACCGGGGAGCTGTTTTTT. Encoded protein: CASSSRGTNTGELFF.

V is TRBV6-1 and J is TRBJ1-2; a weak D match, TRBD1 (6 bases). V lost 8 bases and J 4 bases, leaving 14 bases between the germline ends. Germline lookup yields CDR1 MNHNS and CDR2 SASEGT. The CDR3 is made up of 13 amino acids. The CDR3 loop reads CASVPQGIYGYTF. The CDR3 nucleotides are TGTGCCAGCGTACCACAGGGAATCTATGGCTACACCTTC.

Comment on this clone: Different DNA sequences within this sample yield the same CDR3. The chain carries TRBV4-1 and TRBJ2-7; no firm D call. Trimming removed 2 bases at V and 0 bases at J, with 5 bases between. The CDR3 is 13 amino acids. CDR1 is MGHRA and CDR2 is YSYEKL in the germline V gene. The CDR3 sequence is CASSQRLSYEQYF. CDR3 bases: TGCGCCAGCAGCCAAAGGCTCTCCTACGAGCAGTACTTC.

The V and J genes are TRBV10-2 and TRBJ2-2, with 7 bases aligning to TRBD2. The CDR3 has 18 amino acids. Trimming removed 6 bases from V and 4 bases from J; junction bases left unmatched: 17. The germline gives CDR1 WSHSY, CDR2 SAAADI. The CDR3 spells CASRNSGTPNATTGELFF. CDR3 nucleotide sequence: TGCGCCAGCAGGAACAGCGGGACCCCAAACGCAACCACCGGGGAGCTGTTTTTT.

V is TRBV29-1 and J is TRBJ2-7; 8 bases fit TRBD1. The CDR3 totals 14 residues. V lost 6 bases to trimming and J lost 1 base; unmatched junction nucleotides: 8. Germline-derived CDR1 and CDR2 are SQVTM and ANQGSEA. CDR3 sequence (DNA): TGCAGCGTCGCTTCCGGGACAGGATCCTACGAGCAGTACTTC. Translating gives CSVASGTGSYEQYF.

V gene TRBV19 combines with J gene TRBJ1-2; D remains unclear. Trimming left V 5 bases short and J 2 bases short, with 6 bases between. Germline CDR1 is LNHDA and CDR2 is SQIVND (reference sequence). The CDR3 sequence is 12 residues long. The CDR3 is CASSVGNYGYTF. Here the CDR3 DNA reads TGTGCCAGTAGTGTCGGAAACTATGGCTACACCTTC.

This clone was recorded only once. The V call is TRBV2, the J call TRBJ2-3; TRBD1 is a possible D gene (6 bases). The V and J ends lost 4 bases and 4 bases respectively, with 18 bases between them. In germline, CDR1 is SNHLY, CDR2 FYNNEI. The CDR3 runs to 16 residues. The CDR3 region is CASSGAETGSSDTQYF. The CDR3 coding sequence is TGTGCCAGCAGTGGCGCCGAAACAGGGAGCTCAGATACGCAGTATTTT. The full variable domain, its missing parts supplied by reference TRBV2 and TRBJ2-3, is EPEVTQTPSHQVTQMGQEVILRCVPISNHLYFYWYRQILGQKVEFLVSFYNNEISEKSEIFDDQFSVERPDGSNFTLKIRSTKLEDSAMYFCASSGAETGSSDTQYFGPGTRLTVL.

As regards this clone: The sample contains more than one DNA sequence encoding this CDR3. This chain connects TRBV5-6 to TRBJ1-1; unclear D gene. CDR1 is SGHDT and CDR2 is YYEEEE in the germline V gene. The ends were cut back, 2 bases at V and 0 bases at J, with 5 bases in the middle. The CDR3 runs to 13 residues. The CDR3 sequence is CASSFSLNTEAFF. The CDR3 DNA sequence: TGTGCCAGCAGCTTCAGCCTGAACACTGAAGCTTTCTTT.

This chain links TRBV29-1 with TRBJ1-2; 8 bases map to TRBD1. The CDR3 has 13 residues. CDR1 and CDR2 (germline): SQVTM, ANQGSEA. The V and J ends lost 6 bases and 4 bases, in that order; junction bases with no gene match: 7. Here the CDR3 reads CSVGQDWVYGYTF. The CDR3, as DNA: TGCAGCGTGGGACAGGACTGGGTCTATGGCTACACCTTC.

The chain recombines TRBV5-4 with TRBJ2-2, with D perhaps TRBD1 (5 bases). V was shortened by 2 bases and J by 7 bases, with 6 bases between the two germline ends. CDR1 SGHNT and CDR2 YYREEE come from the germline V gene (reference sequence). The CDR3 extends over 12 amino acids. The CDR3 nucleotides are TGTGCCAGCAGCTTAGACAGCGGGGAGCTGTTTTTT. It translates to CASSLDSGELFF.

This clone was seen more than once but under ten times. The chain carries TRBV2 and TRBJ1-2; maybe TRBD1 (5 bases). Germline V gives CDR1 SNHLY, CDR2 FYNNEI. The length of the CDR3 is 14 residues. The V gene lost 1 base and the J gene lost 4 bases, with 10 bases spanning the gap. The CDR3 DNA reads TGTGCCAGCAGTGAAGGGGCAGGGATCTATGGCTACACCTTC. This encodes CASSEGAGIYGYTF.

The chain links TRBV27 to TRBJ2-7, with 7 positions matching TRBD1. Germline V gene sequence: CDR1 MNHEY, CDR2 SMNVEV (reference sequence). J was trimmed by 4 bases and V by 3 bases; bases with no gene match: 6. CDR3 length: 14 residues. In nucleotides, the CDR3 is TGTGCCAGCAGTTTCGGGCGGACAGGTTACGAGCAGTACTTC. It translates to CASSFGRTGYEQYF.

The gene calls are TRBV27 and TRBJ1-2; a weak D match, TRBD1 (5 bases). The CDR3 has 14 residues. CDR1 and CDR2 (germline): MNHEY, SMNVEV (reference sequence). V lost 0 bases, J lost 8 bases, and 13 bases lay in between. The CDR3 DNA follows: TGTGCCAGCAGTTTATCTTTGGGGGGAAGCGGCTACACCTTC. Amino acids: CASSLSLGGSGYTF.

The chain carries TRBV7-9 and TRBJ2-3, with 12 bases identical to TRBD2. The CDR3 is 16 amino acids. Trimming removed 5 bases from V and 5 bases from J; junction bases left unmatched: 8. The germline V gene has CDR1 SEHNR and CDR2 FQNEAQ (reference sequence). CDR3 region: CASSPRLAGVLDTQYF. The CDR3 nucleotides are TGTGCCAGCAGCCCCCGACTAGCGGGGGTTTTAGATACGCAGTATTTT.

The rearrangement links TRBV27 to TRBJ1-2, with 7 nucleotides matching TRBD1. V shed 9 bases, J shed 8 bases, and the junction held 9 bases outside the gene matches. Germline V gene sequence: CDR1 MNHEY, CDR2 SMNVEV (reference sequence). The CDR3 is 12 residues long. In DNA, the CDR3 is TGTGCCAGTCGGGACAGCCCAGGAGGCTACACCTTC. Amino acid sequence: CASRDSPGGYTF.

The CDR3 DNA reads as TGCGCCAGCAGCCCCGTAGCGAGAGGGACGGAGACCCAGTACTTC. Translating it yields CASSPVARGTETQYF. The V gene is TRBV4-1, the J gene TRBJ2-5, with D perhaps being TRBD1 or TRBD2 (5 bases each). Trimming cost V 4 bases and J 5 bases, with 17 bases left between them. Germline V lookup: CDR1 MGHRA, CDR2 YSYEKL. The CDR3 has 15 residues.

This clone was observed once. The CDR3 region is CASSNWSVGYTF. CDR3 DNA: TGTGCCAGCAGTAACTGGAGTGTAGGCTACACCTTC. V usage is TRBV6-5 and J usage is TRBJ1-2, with unresolved D. The CDR3 runs to 12 residues. Trimming took 5 bases from V and 8 from J, leaving 12 bases between them. CDR1 and CDR2 (germline): MNHEY, SVGAGI.

The rearrangement links TRBV11-3 to TRBJ1-3; TRBD1 matches at 7 bases. The CDR3 consists of 16 residues. Germline V gene lookup returns CDR1 SGHNT and CDR2 YENEEA. The ends lost 4 bases at V and 0 bases at J; junction bases unmatched: 6. The CDR3 sequence is CASSSGRDSSGNTIYF. The CDR3 bases are TGTGCCAGCAGCTCAGGACGGGACAGCTCTGGAAACACCATATATTTT.

This clone was counted between two and nine times. The chain combines TRBV14 with TRBJ2-2; perhaps TRBD2 as D (5 bases). V lost 4 bases and J lost 6, with 15 bases in between. Germline lookup yields CDR1 SGHDN and CDR2 FVKESK. The CDR3 is made up of 15 amino acids. The CDR3 DNA follows: TGTGCCAGCAGCCCAGCATCGGGATTAGCCGGGGAGCTGTTTTTT. Translating gives CASSPASGLAGELFF.

In DNA form, the CDR3 reads TGTGCCAGCAGCGCTACCTCCGGGACAGGGGTCTTGTCACCCCTCCACTTT. This sequence encodes CASSATSGTGVLSPLHF. This rearrangement joins TRBV13 to TRBJ1-6, with 10 bases fitting TRBD1. The CDR3 is made up of 17 amino acids. The J segment lost 10 bases and the V segment lost 5 bases, leaving 14 bases of the junction unmatched. CDR1 is PRHDT and CDR2 is FYEKMQ in the germline V gene (reference sequence).

The CDR3 nucleotides are TGTGCCAGCAGCGTAGTTCCGGACCCAGCCTACGAGCAGTACTTC. It translates to CASSVVPDPAYEQYF. V and J are TRBV9 and TRBJ2-7; D gene ambiguous. CDR3 length equals 15 residues. V lost 0 bases and J 2 bases, leaving 12 bases between the germline ends. Germline lookup yields CDR1 SGDLS and CDR2 YYNGEE.

Turning to this clone: Different DNA sequences within this sample yield the same CDR3. The CDR3 reads CASRQGGDYEQYF. CDR3 bases: TGTGCCAGCCGCCAGGGGGGGGACTACGAGCAGTACTTC. The chain carries TRBV6-6 and TRBJ2-7; the D gene could be TRBD1 or TRBD2 (7 bases each). The CDR3 contains 13 residues. Germline V gives CDR1 MNHNY, CDR2 SVGAGI (reference sequence). Trimming stripped 8 bases from V and 3 bases from J, with 14 bases between.

Worth noting for this clone: One end of the junction is discordant with germline, which a read error may explain. The CDR3 nucleotides are TGCGCCAGCAGCCATCCTTCTTCTGGTTTGTTGAAAACTGAAGCTTTCTTT. This translates into CASSHPSSGLLKTEAFF. The rearrangement uses TRBV4-1 and TRBJ1-1; D gene ambiguous. Germline assignment: CDR1 MGHRA and CDR2 YSYEKL. There are 17 residues in the CDR3.

The rearrangement links TRBV5-8 to TRBJ2-7; 7 nucleotides align to TRBD1. Germline trimming cut 4 bases from V and 3 bases from J; bases unmatched to any gene: 4. The CDR3 length is 13 residues. Germline lookup yields CDR1 SGHTS and CDR2 YDEGEE. CDR3 amino acids: CASSRSGGYEQYF. The CDR3, as DNA: TGTGCCAGCAGCCGATCAGGGGGCTACGAGCAGTACTTC.

The V and J genes are TRBV9 and TRBJ2-1; 9 bases are shared with TRBD1. The germline gives CDR1 SGDLS, CDR2 YYNGEE. The CDR3 covers 14 residues. With 2 bases clipped from V and 8 bases from J, the junction kept 5 bases outside the gene matches. CDR3 coding DNA: TGTGCCAGCAGCGTGGGACAGGGAGGTGATGAGCAGTTCTTC. Translating it yields CASSVGQGGDEQFF.

Comment on this clone: Other DNA variants within this sample encode the same CDR3. The genes are TRBV5-1 and TRBJ2-7, with D perhaps matching TRBD2 (6 bases). Trimming left V 2 bases short and J 4 bases short, with 13 bases between. Germline CDR1 reads SGHRS; CDR2 reads YFSETQ. The CDR3 extends over 14 amino acids. The CDR3 region is CASSFAGGVYEQYF. CDR3 in DNA: TGCGCCAGCAGCTTCGCAGGAGGGGTTTACGAGCAGTACTTC.

In this sample, this clone turned up once. The same CDR3 is also encoded by other DNA sequences in this sample. The chain couples TRBV27 to TRBJ2-7; possible D gene TRBD1, 6 bases. V was trimmed by 2 bases and J by 0 bases, leaving 8 bases between them. Germline V gene lookup returns CDR1 MNHEY and CDR2 SMNVEV (reference sequence). There are 14 residues in the CDR3. The CDR3: CASSLDRSSYEQYF. CDR3 in DNA: TGTGCCAGCAGTTTAGACAGGAGCTCCTACGAGCAGTACTTC.

The V and J genes are TRBV30 and TRBJ1-5, with D tentatively TRBD1 (5 bases). Per germline, CDR1 GTSNPN and CDR2 SVGIG (reference sequence). CDR3 length equals 15 residues. The germline V and J ends were trimmed by 3 bases and 0 bases, with 12 bases remaining between them. The CDR3 loop reads CAWRGKGNSNQPQHF. CDR3 coding DNA: TGTGCCTGGAGGGGAAAGGGGAATAGCAATCAGCCCCAGCATTTT.

The V and J genes are TRBV2 and TRBJ1-2; possible D gene TRBD1, 5 bases. The V and J ends lost 9 bases and 5 bases respectively, with 13 bases between them. CDR1 and CDR2 from the germline V gene are SNHLY and FYNNEI. The CDR3 is 12 amino acids. The DNA for the CDR3 is TGTGCCAGTCCTTCCCGACAGTATGGCTACACCTTC. Its protein product is CASPSRQYGYTF.